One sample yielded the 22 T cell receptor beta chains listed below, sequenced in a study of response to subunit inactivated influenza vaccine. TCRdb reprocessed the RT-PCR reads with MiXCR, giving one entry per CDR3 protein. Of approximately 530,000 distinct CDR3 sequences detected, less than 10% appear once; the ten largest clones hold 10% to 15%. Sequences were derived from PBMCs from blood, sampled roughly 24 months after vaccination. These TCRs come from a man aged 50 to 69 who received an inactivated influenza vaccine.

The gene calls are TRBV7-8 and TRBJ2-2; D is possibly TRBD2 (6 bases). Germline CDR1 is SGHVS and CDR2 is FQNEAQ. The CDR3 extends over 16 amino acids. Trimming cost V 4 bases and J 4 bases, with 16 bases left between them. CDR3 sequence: CASSSVGGLGTGELFF. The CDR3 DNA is TGTGCCAGCAGCTCTGTTGGAGGGCTGGGCACCGGGGAGCTGTTTTTT.

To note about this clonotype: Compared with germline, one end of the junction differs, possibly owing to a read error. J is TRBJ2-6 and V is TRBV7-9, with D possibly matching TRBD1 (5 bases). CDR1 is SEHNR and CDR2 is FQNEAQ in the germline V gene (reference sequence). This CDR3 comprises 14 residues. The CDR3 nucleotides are TGTACCAGCAGCCCCCCGGGTAGGGGTAACGTCCTGACTTTC. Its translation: CTSSPPGRGNVLTF.

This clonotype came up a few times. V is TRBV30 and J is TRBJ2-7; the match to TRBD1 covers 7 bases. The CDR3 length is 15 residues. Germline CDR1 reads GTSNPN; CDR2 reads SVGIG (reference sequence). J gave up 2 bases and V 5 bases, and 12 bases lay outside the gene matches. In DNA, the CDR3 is TGTGCCTGGGCCGGTTTCCGACAGGGAACCTACGAGCAGTACTTC. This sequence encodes CAWAGFRQGTYEQYF.

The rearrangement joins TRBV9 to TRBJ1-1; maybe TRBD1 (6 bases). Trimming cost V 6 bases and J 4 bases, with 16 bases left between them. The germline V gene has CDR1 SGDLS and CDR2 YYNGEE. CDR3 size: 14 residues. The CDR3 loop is CASTPGGYGTEAFF. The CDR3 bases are TGTGCCAGCACGCCGGGGGGCTACGGCACTGAAGCTTTCTTT. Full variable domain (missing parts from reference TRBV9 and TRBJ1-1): DSGVTQTPKHLITATGQRVTLRCSPRSGDLSVYWYQQSLDQGLQFLIQYYNGEERAKGNILERFSAQQFPDLHSELNLSSLELGDSALYFCASTPGGYGTEAFFGQGTRLTVV.

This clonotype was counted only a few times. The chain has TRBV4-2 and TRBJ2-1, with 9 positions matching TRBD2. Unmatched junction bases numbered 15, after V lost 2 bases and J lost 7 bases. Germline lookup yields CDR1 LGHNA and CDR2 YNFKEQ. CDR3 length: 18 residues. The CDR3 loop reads CASSQFVGGRASSNEQFF. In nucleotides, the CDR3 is TGTGCCAGCAGCCAATTTGTAGGCGGGAGGGCCTCAAGTAATGAGCAGTTCTTC.

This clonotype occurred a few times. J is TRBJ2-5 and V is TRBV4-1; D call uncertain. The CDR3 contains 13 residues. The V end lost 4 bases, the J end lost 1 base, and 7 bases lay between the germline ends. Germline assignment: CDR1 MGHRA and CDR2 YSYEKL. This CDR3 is CASSRHSQETQYF. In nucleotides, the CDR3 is TGCGCCAGCAGCCGACATTCCCAAGAGACCCAGTACTTC.

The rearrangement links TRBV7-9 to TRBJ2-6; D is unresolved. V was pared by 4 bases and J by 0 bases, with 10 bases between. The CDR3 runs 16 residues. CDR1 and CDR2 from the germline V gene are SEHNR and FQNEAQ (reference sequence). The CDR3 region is CASSSGRSSGANVLTF. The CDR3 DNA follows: TGTGCCAGCAGCTCTGGACGGAGCTCTGGGGCCAACGTCCTGACTTTC.

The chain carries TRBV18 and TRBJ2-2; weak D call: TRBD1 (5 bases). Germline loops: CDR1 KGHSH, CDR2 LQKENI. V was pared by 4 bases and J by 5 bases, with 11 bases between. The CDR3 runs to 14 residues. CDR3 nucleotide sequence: TGTGCCAGCTCACGCGTCAGGGAAACCGGGGAGCTGTTTTTT. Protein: CASSRVRETGELFF.

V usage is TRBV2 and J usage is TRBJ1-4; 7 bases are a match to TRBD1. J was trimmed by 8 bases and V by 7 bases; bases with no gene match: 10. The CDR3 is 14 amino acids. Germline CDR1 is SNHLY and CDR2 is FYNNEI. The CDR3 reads CASTQGGMREKLFF. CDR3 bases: TGTGCCAGCACGCAGGGGGGAATGCGGGAAAAACTGTTTTTT.

CDR3 protein: CASRRQNTEAFF. For the CDR3, the DNA is TGTGCCAGCAGAAGACAGAACACTGAAGCTTTCTTT. V usage is TRBV2 and J usage is TRBJ1-1, with D hard to call. Trimming shortened V by 6 bases and J by 1 base, and 6 bases separated the two germline ends. CDR1 SNHLY and CDR2 FYNNEI come from the germline V gene. This CDR3 region has 12 residues.

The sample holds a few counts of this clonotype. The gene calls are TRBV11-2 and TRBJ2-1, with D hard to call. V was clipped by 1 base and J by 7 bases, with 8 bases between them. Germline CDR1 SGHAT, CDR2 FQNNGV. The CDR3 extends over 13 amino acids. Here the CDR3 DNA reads TGTGCCAGCAGCTTAGCTTTACGGAATGAGCAGTTCTTC. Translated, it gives CASSLALRNEQFF.

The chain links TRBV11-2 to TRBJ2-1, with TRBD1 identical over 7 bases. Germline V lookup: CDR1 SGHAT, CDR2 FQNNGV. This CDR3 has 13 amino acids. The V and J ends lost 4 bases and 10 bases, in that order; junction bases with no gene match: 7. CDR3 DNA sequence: TGTGCCAGCAGCTCCCCTCAAGGGGGCGAGCAGTTCTTC. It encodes CASSSPQGGEQFF.

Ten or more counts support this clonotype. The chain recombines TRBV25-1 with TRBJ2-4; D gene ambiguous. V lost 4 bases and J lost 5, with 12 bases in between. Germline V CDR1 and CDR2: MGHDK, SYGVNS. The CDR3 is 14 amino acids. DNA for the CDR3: TGTGCCAGCAGTGCAACCATGGGTCAAAACATTCAGTACTTC. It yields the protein CASSATMGQNIQYF.

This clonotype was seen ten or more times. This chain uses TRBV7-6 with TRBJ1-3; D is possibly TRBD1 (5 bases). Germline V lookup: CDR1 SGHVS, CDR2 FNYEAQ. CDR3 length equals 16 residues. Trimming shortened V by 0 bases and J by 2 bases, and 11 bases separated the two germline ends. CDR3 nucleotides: TGTGCCAGCAGCTTAGCGCCGGGAGGGGCTGGAAACACCATATATTTT. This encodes CASSLAPGGAGNTIYF.

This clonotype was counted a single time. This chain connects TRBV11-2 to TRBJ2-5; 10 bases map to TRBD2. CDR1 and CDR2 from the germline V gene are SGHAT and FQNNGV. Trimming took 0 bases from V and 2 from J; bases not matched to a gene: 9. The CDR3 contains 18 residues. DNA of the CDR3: TGTGCCAGCAGCTTAGAGGGTCTAGCGGGAGCGTATCAAGAGACCCAGTACTTC. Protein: CASSLEGLAGAYQETQYF.

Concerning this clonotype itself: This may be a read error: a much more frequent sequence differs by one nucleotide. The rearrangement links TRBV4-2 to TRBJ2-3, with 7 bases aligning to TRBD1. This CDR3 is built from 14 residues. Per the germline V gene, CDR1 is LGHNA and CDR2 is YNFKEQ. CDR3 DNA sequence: TGTGCCAGCAGTCCCGGGACAGCGGCAGATATGCAGTATTTT. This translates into CASSPGTAADMQYF.

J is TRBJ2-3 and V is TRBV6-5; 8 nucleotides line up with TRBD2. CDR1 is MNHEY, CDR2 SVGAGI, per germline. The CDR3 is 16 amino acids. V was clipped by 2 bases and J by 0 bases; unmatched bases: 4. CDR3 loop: CASSYPGGASTDTQYF. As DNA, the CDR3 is TGTGCCAGCAGTTACCCCGGGGGGGCTAGCACAGATACGCAGTATTTT.

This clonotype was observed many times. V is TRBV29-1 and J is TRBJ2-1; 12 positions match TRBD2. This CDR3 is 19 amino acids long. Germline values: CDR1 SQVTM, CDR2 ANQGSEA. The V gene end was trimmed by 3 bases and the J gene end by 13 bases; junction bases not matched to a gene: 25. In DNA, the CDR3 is TGCAGCGTTGACCGCTTTACCACCTTTGGGCTAGCGGGAGGGCCTCAACAGTTCTTC. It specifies CSVDRFTTFGLAGGPQQFF.

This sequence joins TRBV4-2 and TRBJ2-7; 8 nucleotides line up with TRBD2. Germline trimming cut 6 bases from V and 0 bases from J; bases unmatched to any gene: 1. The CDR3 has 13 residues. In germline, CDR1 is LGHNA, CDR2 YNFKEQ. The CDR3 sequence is CASRSGSSYEQYF. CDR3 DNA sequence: TGTGCCAGCAGGAGCGGGAGCTCCTACGAGCAGTACTTC.

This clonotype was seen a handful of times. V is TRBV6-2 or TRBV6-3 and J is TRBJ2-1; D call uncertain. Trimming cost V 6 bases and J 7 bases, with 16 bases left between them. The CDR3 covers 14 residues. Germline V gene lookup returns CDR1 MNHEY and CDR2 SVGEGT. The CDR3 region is CASRSPPALNEQFF. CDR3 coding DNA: TGTGCCAGCAGATCTCCCCCCGCGCTTAATGAGCAGTTCTTC.

This chain's CDR3 is CASSLFSRPYGETQYF. In nucleotides, the CDR3 is TGTGCCAGCAGTTTATTTAGCAGGCCTTACGGAGAGACCCAGTACTTC. This chain connects TRBV27 to TRBJ2-5; D unclear. Trimming took 1 base from V and 4 from J, leaving 16 bases between them. The germline V gene has CDR1 MNHEY and CDR2 SMNVEV (reference sequence). The CDR3 length is 16 residues.

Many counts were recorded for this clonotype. The CDR3 sequence: CAISGVGTSGHTDTQYF. CDR3 nucleotide sequence: TGTGCCATCAGTGGTGTTGGGACTAGCGGACACACAGATACGCAGTATTTT. The V gene is TRBV10-3, the J gene TRBJ2-3, with TRBD2 matching over 11 bases. V shed 4 bases and J 2 bases; nucleotides not matched to a gene: 8. The CDR3 spans 17 residues. In germline, CDR1 is ENHRY, CDR2 SYGVKD.